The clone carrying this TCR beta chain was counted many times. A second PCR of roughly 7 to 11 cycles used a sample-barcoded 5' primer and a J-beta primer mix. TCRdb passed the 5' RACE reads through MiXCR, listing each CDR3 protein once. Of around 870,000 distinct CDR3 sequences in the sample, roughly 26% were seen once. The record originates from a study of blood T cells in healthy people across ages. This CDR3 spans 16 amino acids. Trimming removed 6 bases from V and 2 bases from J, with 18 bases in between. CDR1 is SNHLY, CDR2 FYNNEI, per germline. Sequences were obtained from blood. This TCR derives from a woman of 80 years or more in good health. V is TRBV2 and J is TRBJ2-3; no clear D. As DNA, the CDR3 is TGTGCCAGCAGGGGATTGGGTAACCCCAACACAGATACGCAGTATTTT. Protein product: CASRGLGNPNTDTQYF. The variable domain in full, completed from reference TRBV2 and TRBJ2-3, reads EPEVTQTPSHQVTQMGQEVILRCVPISNHLYFYWYRQILGQKVEFLVSFYNNEISEKSEIFDDQFSVERPDGSNFTLKIRSTKLEDSAMYFCASRGLGNPNTDTQYFGPGTRLTVL.